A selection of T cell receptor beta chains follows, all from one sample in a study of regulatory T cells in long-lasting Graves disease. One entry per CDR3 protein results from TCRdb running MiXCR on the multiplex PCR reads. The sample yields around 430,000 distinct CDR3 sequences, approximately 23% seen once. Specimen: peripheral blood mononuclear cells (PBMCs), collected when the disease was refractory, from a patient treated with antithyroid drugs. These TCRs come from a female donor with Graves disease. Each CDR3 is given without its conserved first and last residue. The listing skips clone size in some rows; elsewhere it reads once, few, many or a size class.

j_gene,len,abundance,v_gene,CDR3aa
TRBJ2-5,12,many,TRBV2,ASSALASEETQY
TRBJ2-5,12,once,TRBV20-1,SASLEVAEETQY
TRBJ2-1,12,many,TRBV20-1,SARGLAVYNEQF
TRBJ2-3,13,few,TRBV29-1,SVDVLAGPTDTQY
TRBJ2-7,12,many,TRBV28,ASSSLEREDEQY
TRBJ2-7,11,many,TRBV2,ASSPRSGSEQY
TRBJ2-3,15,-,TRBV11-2,ASSLNSGTGVTDTQY
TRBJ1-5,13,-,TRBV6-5,ASSYHAGGNQPQH
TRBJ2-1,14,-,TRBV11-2,ASRRAGGGSYNEQF
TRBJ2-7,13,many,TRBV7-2,ASSSYTTGSDEQY
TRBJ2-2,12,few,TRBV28,ASTVASNTGELF
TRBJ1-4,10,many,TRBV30,AWDRQNEKLF
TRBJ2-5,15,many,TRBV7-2,ASSLTSGGAGFETQY
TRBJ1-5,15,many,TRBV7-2,ASSLRFDGHSNQPQH
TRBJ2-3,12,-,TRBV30,AWSVWGSTDTQY
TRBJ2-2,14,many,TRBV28,ASSARGLANTGELF
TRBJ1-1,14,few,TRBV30,AWSPLDYWENTEAF
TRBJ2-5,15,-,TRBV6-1,ASSQQRGGQGQETQY
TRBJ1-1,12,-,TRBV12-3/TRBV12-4,ASRRGGHDTEAF
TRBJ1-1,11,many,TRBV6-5,ASSYNRDTEAF
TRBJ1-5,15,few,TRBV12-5,ASGLVYSGGGNQPQH
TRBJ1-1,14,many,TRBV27,ASSHSQGSAYTEAF
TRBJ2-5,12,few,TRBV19,ASAADGQQETQY
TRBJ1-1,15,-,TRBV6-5,ASSYSPGTGVNTEAF